The 22 T cell receptor beta chains below all came from one sample that was sequenced in a study of blood T cell repertoires in COVID-19. Sequenced by immunoSEQ multiplex PCR; TCRdb stores in-frame clones only, minus some. The sample shows around 100,000 clones, 82% of them seen only once. The sequenced material came from peripheral blood. These receptor sequences come from a man between 65 and 85 years old with acute or convalescent COVID-19.

The J gene is TRBJ2-7, the V gene TRBV5-1, with a tentative D call TRBD1 (7 bases). The CDR3 is made up of 16 amino acids. Trimming removed 2 bases at V and 2 bases at J, with 17 bases between. Germline V lookup: CDR1 SGHRS, CDR2 YFSETQ. In DNA form, the CDR3 reads TGCGCCAGCAGCTTAGGGGGGACCGGGACAGCCTACGAGCAGTACTTC. It specifies CASSLGGTGTAYEQYF.

In this sample, this clone turned up once. The rearrangement links TRBV7-2 to TRBJ2-7; TRBD1 matches at 8 bases. The CDR3 extends over 15 amino acids. Germline CDR1 is SGHTA and CDR2 is FQGNSA. J was trimmed by 5 bases and V by 4 bases; bases with no gene match: 10. This CDR3 is CASSSGQGGFDEQYF. The CDR3 nucleotides are TGTGCCAGCAGCTCCGGACAGGGTGGATTCGACGAGCAGTACTTC.

This chain links TRBV19 with TRBJ2-5; D possibly corresponds to TRBD1 (5 bases). The V end was cut by 5 bases, the J end by 4 bases, with 20 bases between. CDR3 length: 16 amino acids. Per germline, CDR1 LNHDA and CDR2 SQIVND (reference sequence). The CDR3 sequence: CASSSRQLVGLETQYF. CDR3 DNA: TGTGCCAGTAGTTCTCGACAGCTGGTTGGGTTAGAGACCCAGTACTTC. The full variable domain, its missing parts supplied by reference TRBV19 and TRBJ2-5, is DGGITQSPKYLFRKEGQNVTLSCEQNLNHDAMYWYRQDPGQGLRLIYYSQIVNDFQKGDIAEGYSVSREKKESFPLTVTSAQKNPTAFYLCASSSRQLVGLETQYFGPGTRLLVL.

The genes are TRBV14 and TRBJ1-1; 9 bases match TRBD1. V shed 3 bases, J shed 5 bases, and the junction held 10 bases outside the gene matches. The CDR3 spans 16 residues. Germline V gene sequence: CDR1 SGHDN, CDR2 FVKESK. The CDR3 DNA sequence: TGTGCCAGCAGCCAGGCCTGGACAGGGGCGAGGACTGAAGCTTTCTTT. Its translation: CASSQAWTGARTEAFF.

The chain employs TRBV28 and TRBJ2-5, with 13 bases identical to TRBD2. The CDR3 has 16 residues. With 4 bases clipped from V and 4 bases from J, the junction kept 6 bases outside the gene matches. CDR1 is MDHEN, CDR2 SYDVKM, per germline. CDR3 sequence reads: CASSYPGLAGAETQYF. For the CDR3, the DNA is TGTGCCAGCAGTTACCCTGGACTAGCGGGGGCAGAGACCCAGTACTTC.

This clone was picked up one time. The chain carries TRBV10-3 and TRBJ1-1; 8 bases fit TRBD1. Germline loops: CDR1 ENHRY, CDR2 SYGVKD. The CDR3 runs 15 residues. The V gene end was trimmed by 0 bases and the J gene end by 5 bases; junction bases not matched to a gene: 5. CDR3 bases: TGTGCCATCAGTGAGTCTGACAGGGGAGGAACTGAAGCTTTCTTT. Encoded protein: CAISESDRGGTEAFF.

The rearrangement uses TRBV3-1 (or the pseudogene TRBV3-2) and TRBJ1-2, with 9 nucleotides matching TRBD1. V lost 4 bases to trimming and J lost 4 bases; unmatched junction nucleotides: 4. The V gene's germline CDR1 is LGHDT and CDR2 YNNKEL (reference sequence). This CDR3 contains 14 residues. The CDR3 nucleotides read TGTGCCAGCAGCCTCGGGACAGGGAGCTATGGCTACACCTTC. Amino acid sequence: CASSLGTGSYGYTF.

V is TRBV6-4 and J is TRBJ2-7; D ambiguous. This CDR3 has 11 residues. The V and J ends lost 6 bases and 4 bases respectively, with 7 bases between them. CDR1 and CDR2 from the germline V gene are MRHNA and SNTAGT. As DNA, the CDR3 is TGTGCCAGCAGCACTCCTTACGAGCAGTACTTC. Translated, it gives CASSTPYEQYF.

The chain combines TRBV11-2 with TRBJ1-2, with 8 bases lining up with TRBD1. This CDR3 is 17 amino acids long. V lost 1 base, J lost 4 bases, and 11 bases stayed unmatched. The germline V gene encodes CDR1 SGHAT and CDR2 FQNNGV. The CDR3 DNA follows: TGTGCCAGCAGCTTAGTAGTTTCAGGGGGCCTCCCCTATGGCTACACCTTC. Translating it yields CASSLVVSGGLPYGYTF.

CDR3 bases: TGTGCCAGCAGCTTAGGACAGGTGAACTACAATGAGCAGTTCTTC. Its translation: CASSLGQVNYNEQFF. This chain connects TRBV7-8 to TRBJ2-1; the D gene is possibly TRBD1 (6 bases). CDR3 length equals 15 residues. CDR1 and CDR2 from the germline V gene are SGHVS and FQNEAQ. V gave up 1 base and J gave up 3 bases, with 10 bases separating them.

V and J are TRBV9 and TRBJ2-3, with D perhaps TRBD1 (6 bases). With 2 bases removed from V and 4 bases from J, the gap between germline ends came to 23 bases. The CDR3 has 18 amino acids. Germline V lookup: CDR1 SGDLS, CDR2 YYNGEE. CDR3 residues: CASSVGFTGTHRPDTQYF. In nucleotides, the CDR3 is TGTGCCAGCAGCGTGGGGTTCACAGGGACCCACCGGCCAGATACGCAGTATTTT.

The chain combines TRBV6-5 with TRBJ2-7; the match to TRBD1 covers 11 bases. The germline V gene has CDR1 MNHEY and CDR2 SVGAGI. This CDR3 is 13 amino acids long. V shed 7 bases and J 5 bases; nucleotides not matched to a gene: 4. The CDR3 here is CASTDRGRNEQYF. The CDR3 DNA is TGTGCCAGCACGGACAGGGGGCGAAACGAGCAGTACTTC.

This chain joins TRBV5-1 and TRBJ1-2; the D gene is possibly TRBD1 (5 bases). Germline CDR1 is SGHRS and CDR2 is YFSETQ. The CDR3 extends over 13 amino acids. V lost 0 bases and J lost 8, with 11 bases in between. CDR3 coding DNA: TGCGCCAGCAGCTTGGGGGAGGGGTCCGGCTACACCTTC. As protein: CASSLGEGSGYTF.

This chain connects TRBV6-5 to TRBJ1-1, with a tentative D call TRBD1 (6 bases). This CDR3 has 15 amino acids. V dropped 0 bases and J dropped 0 bases, with 8 bases sitting between them. CDR1 is MNHEY and CDR2 is SVGAGI in the germline V gene. CDR3 amino acids: CASSYSNRVNTEAFF. The CDR3 DNA reads as TGTGCCAGCAGTTACTCGAACAGGGTGAACACTGAAGCTTTCTTT.

CDR3 protein: CASSQVQGDSPLHF. CDR3 in DNA: TGTGCCAGCAGCCAAGTCCAGGGGGATTCACCCCTCCACTTT. J is TRBJ1-6 and V is TRBV3-1 (or the pseudogene TRBV3-2); TRBD1 agrees at 7 bases. The CDR3 runs to 14 residues. With V trimmed by 1 base and J by 8 bases, 2 bases remained unmatched. CDR1 and CDR2 from the germline V gene are LGHDT and YNNKEL (reference sequence).

The chain uses TRBV5-5 and TRBJ2-7; 7 bases match TRBD2. The CDR3 has 12 residues. The trim removed 3 bases at V and 6 bases at J, leaving 3 bases unmatched. CDR1 and CDR2 from the germline V gene are SGHKS and YYEKEE (reference sequence). CDR3 DNA: TGTGCCAGCAGCTCGGGGGGTAGCGAGCAGTACTTC. Protein product: CASSSGGSEQYF.

Only one count was recorded for this clone. The J gene is TRBJ2-5, the V gene TRBV5-1; TRBD2 might be the D (6 bases). V was shortened by 4 bases and J by 5 bases, with 15 bases between the two germline ends. Per the germline V gene, CDR1 is SGHRS and CDR2 is YFSETQ. The length of the CDR3 is 14 residues. CDR3 coding DNA: TGCGCCAGCAGCGCCGGGACTTTGGGGGAGACCCAGTACTTC. It yields the protein CASSAGTLGETQYF.

Worth noting for this clone: The junction departs from germline at one end; a sequencing error may be responsible. The genes are TRBV11-2 and TRBJ2-2; D is perhaps TRBD1 (5 bases). The CDR3 has 15 amino acids. Germline CDR1 and CDR2: SGHAT and FQNNGV. Here the CDR3 DNA reads TGTGCCAGCACCTTATTGCCAGGGCGATCCGGGGAGCTGTTTTTT. Its translation is CASTLLPGRSGELFF.

The V and J genes are TRBV10-2 and TRBJ1-2; 7 bases are a match to TRBD1. Germline V gives CDR1 WSHSY, CDR2 SAAADI. The CDR3 has 11 amino acids. The junction had 2 bases not matched to a gene; V was cut back by 8 bases and J by 5 bases. Here the CDR3 reads CASQQGYGYTF. The CDR3, as DNA: TGCGCCAGCCAACAGGGGTATGGCTACACCTTC.

The chain employs TRBV10-3 and TRBJ1-2, with D possibly TRBD1 on 6 matching bases. There are 12 residues in the CDR3. The germline CDR1 and CDR2 sequences are ENHRY and SYGVKD. Trimming shortened V by 5 bases and J by 6 bases, and 10 bases separated the two germline ends. CDR3 residues: CAISSSGDGYTF. The CDR3 DNA reads as TGTGCCATCAGTTCTTCAGGGGATGGCTACACCTTC.

This chain connects TRBV28 to TRBJ2-7, with 12 bases fitting TRBD2. The CDR3 loop spans 16 amino acids. Germline V gene data show CDR1 as MDHEN and CDR2 as SYDVKM. The trim removed 3 bases at V and 0 bases at J, leaving 3 bases unmatched. CDR3 in amino acids: CASSFRTSGASYEQYF. For the CDR3, the DNA is TGTGCCAGCAGTTTCCGGACTAGCGGGGCCTCCTACGAGCAGTACTTC. Full variable domain (remainder filled in from reference TRBV28 and TRBJ2-7): DVKVTQSSRYLVKRTGEKVFLECVQDMDHENMFWYRQDPGLGLRLIYFSYDVKMKEKGDIPEGYSVSREKKERFSLILESASTNQTSMYLCASSFRTSGASYEQYFGPGTRLTVT.

The rearrangement uses TRBV9 and TRBJ2-6; D is unclear. Germline V CDR1 and CDR2: SGDLS, YYNGEE. The ends were cut back, 2 bases at V and 2 bases at J, with 8 bases in the middle. The CDR3 is 15 residues long. The CDR3: CASSVEAAGANVLTF. CDR3 coding DNA: TGTGCCAGCAGCGTTGAGGCAGCTGGGGCCAACGTCCTGACTTTC.